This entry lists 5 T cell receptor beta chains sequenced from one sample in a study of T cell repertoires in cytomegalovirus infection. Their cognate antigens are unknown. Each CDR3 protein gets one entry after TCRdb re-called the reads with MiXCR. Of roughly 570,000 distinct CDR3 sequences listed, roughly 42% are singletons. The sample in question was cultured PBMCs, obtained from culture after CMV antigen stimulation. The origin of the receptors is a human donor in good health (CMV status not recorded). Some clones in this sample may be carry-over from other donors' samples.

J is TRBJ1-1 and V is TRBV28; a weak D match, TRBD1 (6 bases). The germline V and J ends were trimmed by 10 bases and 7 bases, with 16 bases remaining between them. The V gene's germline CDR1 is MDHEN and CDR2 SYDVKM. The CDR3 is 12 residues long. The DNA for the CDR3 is TGTGCCACCCAGGCCCGGGGGCTTGAAGCTTTCTTT. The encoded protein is CATQARGLEAFF.

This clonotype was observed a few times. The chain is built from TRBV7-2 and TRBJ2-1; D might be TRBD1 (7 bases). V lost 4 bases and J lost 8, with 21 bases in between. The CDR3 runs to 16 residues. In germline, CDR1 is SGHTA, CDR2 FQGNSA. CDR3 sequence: CASSSSAQLRGDEQFF. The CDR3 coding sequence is TGTGCCAGCAGCTCAAGCGCCCAGCTCAGGGGGGATGAGCAGTTCTTC. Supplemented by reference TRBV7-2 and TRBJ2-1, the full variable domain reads GAGVSQSPSNKVTEKGKDVELRCDPISGHTALYWYRQSLGQGLEFLIYFQGNSAPDKSGLPSDRFSAERTGGSVSTLTIQRTQQEDSAVYLCASSSSAQLRGDEQFFGPGTRLTVL.

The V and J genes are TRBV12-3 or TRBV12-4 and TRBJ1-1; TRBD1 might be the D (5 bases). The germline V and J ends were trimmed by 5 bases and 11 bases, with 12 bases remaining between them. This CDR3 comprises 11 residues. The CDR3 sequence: CASSQRGAAFF. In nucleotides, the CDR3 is TGTGCCAGCAGTCAAAGGGGTGCGGCTTTCTTT.

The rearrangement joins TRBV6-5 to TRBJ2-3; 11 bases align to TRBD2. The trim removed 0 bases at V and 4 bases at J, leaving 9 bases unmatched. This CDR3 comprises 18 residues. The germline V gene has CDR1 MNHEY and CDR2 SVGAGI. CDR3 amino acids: CASSYSRGLAVSSDTQYF. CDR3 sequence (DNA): TGTGCCAGCAGTTACTCGCGGGGACTAGCGGTGTCGTCAGATACGCAGTATTTT.

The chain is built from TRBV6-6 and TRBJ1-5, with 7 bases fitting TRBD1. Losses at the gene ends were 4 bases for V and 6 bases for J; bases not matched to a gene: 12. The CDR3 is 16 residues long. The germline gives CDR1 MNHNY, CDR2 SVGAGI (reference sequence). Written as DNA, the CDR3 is TGTGCCAGCAGTTCCTCACGACAGGGTGGACCTCAGCCCCAGCATTTT. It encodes CASSSSRQGGPQPQHF.